The 26 T cell receptor beta chains below were found in one sample sequenced in a study of shared clonotypes between healthy human individuals. Assay used: immunoSEQ multiplex PCR; TCRdb lists only in-frame clones, some missing. The sample has 1.6 million or so clones; around 98.5% are singletons. The source material was naive CD4+ T cells sorted from blood. The subset is: CD45RA+ positively selected. These receptors were taken from a man aged 25 to 40 in good health.

V is TRBV9 and J is TRBJ2-2; a weak D match, TRBD1 (6 bases). The CDR3 has 16 residues. V lost 2 bases and J lost 5, with 16 bases in between. CDR1 and CDR2 from the germline V gene are SGDLS and YYNGEE. The CDR3 sequence is CASSVMSGHLTGELFF. In nucleotides, the CDR3 is TGTGCCAGCAGCGTGATGTCGGGACACCTAACCGGGGAGCTGTTTTTT.

The chain joins TRBV11-2 to TRBJ2-3; D is ambiguous. Germline V gene data show CDR1 as SGHAT and CDR2 as FQNNGV. CDR3 length: 15 residues. V lost 5 bases and J 1 base, leaving 13 bases between the germline ends. The DNA of the CDR3 is TGTGCCAGCAGCACGGCAGGCACCCGCACAGATACGCAGTATTTT. It translates to CASSTAGTRTDTQYF. The full variable domain, completed using reference TRBV11-2 and TRBJ2-3, is EAGVAQSPRYKIIEKRQSVAFWCNPISGHATLYWYQQILGQGPKLLIQFQNNGVVDDSQLPKDRFSAERLKGVDSTLKIQPAKLEDSAVYLCASSTAGTRTDTQYFGPGTRLTVL.

The chain joins TRBV19 to TRBJ2-1; 11 bases agree with TRBD2. This CDR3 is built from 16 residues. The germline CDR1 and CDR2 sequences are LNHDA and SQIVND (reference sequence). J lost 8 bases, V lost 5 bases, and 11 bases had no gene match. This CDR3 is CASSSMTSGKTDEQFF. The CDR3 nucleotides are TGTGCCAGTAGTTCAATGACTAGCGGGAAAACGGATGAGCAGTTCTTC.

This clone occurred once. The V call is TRBV18, the J call TRBJ1-1; tentatively, D is TRBD1 (5 bases). This CDR3 contains 19 residues. Trimming pared 2 bases from V and 0 bases from J, leaving 22 bases between. Germline CDR1 reads KGHSH; CDR2 reads LQKENI. The CDR3 DNA follows: TGTGCCAGCTCACCATTTGCTGATTCAGACAGTAACATGAACACTGAAGCTTTCTTT. This codes for CASSPFADSDSNMNTEAFF.

About this clone: The germline gene is not matched at one end of the junction; a read error may be the cause. This chain joins TRBV7-7 and TRBJ2-5; D not resolved. The CDR3 runs to 14 residues. Germline V gene sequence: CDR1 SSHAT, CDR2 FNYEAQ (reference sequence). The CDR3 is CASSLFQAQETQYF. In DNA, the CDR3 is TGTGCTAGCAGCTTATTCCAGGCACAAGAGACCCAGTACTTC.

J is TRBJ2-1 and V is TRBV15; TRBD2 aligns across 12 bases. V lost 3 bases to trimming and J lost 8 bases; unmatched junction nucleotides: 8. From germline, CDR1 is LNHNV and CDR2 YYDKDF (reference sequence). This CDR3 is 16 amino acids long. The CDR3 region is CATSRETSGRLYEQFF. As DNA, the CDR3 is TGTGCCACCAGCAGGGAGACTAGCGGGAGATTGTATGAGCAGTTCTTC. Using reference TRBV15 and TRBJ2-1 for the parts outside the CDR3, the full variable domain is DAMVIQNPRYQVTQFGKPVTLSCSQTLNHNVMYWYQQKSSQAPKLLFHYYDKDFNNEADTPDNFQSRRPNTSFCFLDIRSPGLGDTAMYLCATSRETSGRLYEQFFGPGTRLTVL.

The chain uses TRBV5-1 and TRBJ2-1; 8 bases map to TRBD2. This CDR3 has 13 residues. J lost 13 bases, V lost 0 bases, and 6 bases had no gene match. Germline V gene sequence: CDR1 SGHRS, CDR2 YFSETQ. The CDR3, as DNA: TGCGCCAGCAGCTTGGTTAGCGGGACGGCTCAGTTCTTC. Residues: CASSLVSGTAQFF.

The chain joins TRBV7-9 to TRBJ2-7; D ambiguous. Trimming took 5 bases from V and 2 from J, leaving 10 bases between them. The length of the CDR3 is 13 residues. The germline CDR1 and CDR2 sequences are SEHNR and FQNEAQ (reference sequence). CDR3 in DNA: TGTGCCAGCAGCCCCCGACATACCTACGAGCAGTACTTC. The encoded protein is CASSPRHTYEQYF.

DNA of the CDR3: TGTGCCAGCAGCCGGACCATAGCGGGAGGTAGGGATGAGCAGTTCTTC. Amino acid sequence: CASSRTIAGGRDEQFF. The chain couples TRBV9 to TRBJ2-1; 10 bases fit TRBD2. This CDR3 comprises 16 residues. V was pared by 4 bases and J by 8 bases, with 12 bases of the junction left unmatched. Germline CDR1 reads SGDLS; CDR2 reads YYNGEE.

The V call is TRBV19, the J call TRBJ1-5; no firm D call. Trimming shortened V by 0 bases and J by 0 bases, and 12 bases separated the two germline ends. Germline values: CDR1 LNHDA, CDR2 SQIVND (reference sequence). This CDR3 region has 17 residues. In DNA, the CDR3 is TGTGCCAGTAGTATAGAGGCCAGTTTCTTTAGCAATCAGCCCCAGCATTTT. Translating gives CASSIEASFFSNQPQHF.

The CDR3 DNA reads as TGTGCCAGCAGCTTAGGTTTCAGGAGAACTGAAGCTTTCTTT. It encodes CASSLGFRRTEAFF. The chain links TRBV7-2 to TRBJ1-1; no reliable D call. This CDR3 region has 14 residues. CDR1 and CDR2 (germline): SGHTA, FQGNSA. Trimming took 1 base from V and 5 from J, leaving 11 bases between them.

This clone was observed a single time. The chain has TRBV7-2 and TRBJ2-7; D is unresolved. The ends were cut back, 6 bases at V and 2 bases at J, with 17 bases in the middle. This CDR3 has 15 residues. Germline V gene sequence: CDR1 SGHTA, CDR2 FQGNSA. CDR3 residues: CASSLHPDYPYEQYF. The CDR3 region has the DNA TGTGCCAGCAGTTTGCATCCTGATTATCCCTACGAGCAGTACTTC.

V and J are TRBV11-3 and TRBJ2-7, with 12 positions matching TRBD2. CDR1 SGHNT and CDR2 YENEEA come from the germline V gene. The ends lost 3 bases at V and 2 bases at J; junction bases unmatched: 2. CDR3 length: 15 amino acids. The chain's CDR3 is CASSLTSGGPYEQYF. CDR3 DNA: TGTGCCAGCAGCTTGACTAGCGGGGGACCCTACGAGCAGTACTTC.

A remark on this clone: At the DNA level, this CDR3 is encoded by other sequences in the same sample as well. This chain's CDR3 is CASSLLAGGPNEQFF. The CDR3 DNA follows: TGTGCCAGCAGTCTATTAGCGGGAGGGCCAAATGAGCAGTTCTTC. The rearrangement links TRBV6-5 to TRBJ2-1; TRBD2 agrees at 11 bases. This CDR3 has 15 residues. Germline V gives CDR1 MNHEY, CDR2 SVGAGI. J gave up 7 bases and V 5 bases, and 7 bases lay outside the gene matches.

J is TRBJ1-4 and V is TRBV9, with a weak D call TRBD1 (5 bases). CDR3 size: 15 residues. Per the germline V gene, CDR1 is SGDLS and CDR2 is YYNGEE. Between the trimmed V and J ends, which lost 0 bases and 6 bases, there was a span of 12 bases. The CDR3 region is CASSVDGGLYEKLFF. The CDR3 DNA reads as TGTGCCAGCAGCGTAGATGGGGGGTTATATGAAAAACTGTTTTTT.

J is TRBJ2-5 and V is TRBV7-9; no clear D gene. Trimming shortened V by 6 bases and J by 2 bases, and 10 bases separated the two germline ends. Germline lookup yields CDR1 SEHNR and CDR2 FQNEAQ (reference sequence). The CDR3 consists of 13 residues. Here the CDR3 reads CASRGRVQETQYF. CDR3 bases: TGTGCCAGCAGAGGACGGGTACAAGAGACCCAGTACTTC.

The chain carries TRBV14 and TRBJ2-1, with D unresolved. CDR3 length equals 16 residues. Trimming stripped 0 bases from V and 5 bases from J, with 14 bases between. Germline assignment: CDR1 SGHDN and CDR2 FVKESK. This CDR3 reads CASSQEWLVKDNEQFF. In DNA, the CDR3 is TGTGCCAGCAGCCAAGAATGGCTAGTTAAAGACAATGAGCAGTTCTTC.

The chain employs TRBV28 and TRBJ2-1, with a possible D match to TRBD1 (6 bases). V was trimmed by 6 bases and J by 2 bases, leaving 8 bases between them. The V gene's germline CDR1 is MDHEN and CDR2 SYDVKM. The length of the CDR3 is 13 residues. The CDR3 loop is CASRRGTYNEQFF. CDR3 nucleotide sequence: TGTGCCAGCAGGAGGGGGACCTACAATGAGCAGTTCTTC.

The chain carries TRBV9 and TRBJ2-2; 7 bases line up with TRBD2. Germline values: CDR1 SGDLS, CDR2 YYNGEE. The junction had 18 bases not matched to a gene; V was cut back by 3 bases and J by 7 bases. CDR3 length: 18 residues. CDR3 DNA sequence: TGTGCCAGCAGCGAAGCGGGAAGGGTACATAATTTAGGCGGGGAGCTGTTTTTT. This sequence encodes CASSEAGRVHNLGGELFF.

This chain connects TRBV6-5 to TRBJ2-1; TRBD1 aligns across 10 bases. Looked up from germline, CDR1 is MNHEY and CDR2 is SVGAGI. V trimming: 5 bases; J trimming: 8 bases; junction bases outside the gene matches: 3. CDR3 size: 13 residues. CDR3 nucleotides: TGTGCCAGCAGTGACAGGGGGCTAGATGAGCAGTTCTTC. Protein: CASSDRGLDEQFF.

The genes are TRBV2 and TRBJ1-2; the match to TRBD1 covers 7 bases. V shed 1 base, J shed 4 bases, and the junction held 3 bases outside the gene matches. CDR1 is SNHLY, CDR2 FYNNEI, per germline. This CDR3 contains 14 residues. The CDR3 region is CASSEDPGGYGYTF. CDR3 bases: TGTGCCAGCAGTGAAGATCCAGGGGGCTATGGCTACACCTTC. The variable domain in full, with the rest retrieved from reference TRBV2 and TRBJ1-2, is EPEVTQTPSHQVTQMGQEVILRCVPISNHLYFYWYRQILGQKVEFLVSFYNNEISEKSEIFDDQFSVERPDGSNFTLKIRSTKLEDSAMYFCASSEDPGGYGYTFGSGTRLTVV.

This clone appeared once. The chain links TRBV6-1 to TRBJ2-2; 9 positions agree with TRBD1. The CDR3 covers 14 residues. The V and J ends lost 4 bases and 5 bases, in that order; junction bases with no gene match: 2. Germline assignment: CDR1 MNHNS and CDR2 SASEGT. Written as DNA, the CDR3 is TGTGCCAGCAGTGTACAGGGGGCGACCGGGGAGCTGTTTTTT. Its translation is CASSVQGATGELFF.

The rearrangement uses TRBV28 and TRBJ1-4; D is unresolved. V was cut by 3 bases and J by 8 bases, with 16 bases left in between. Germline lookup yields CDR1 MDHEN and CDR2 SYDVKM. The CDR3 contains 15 residues. The CDR3 sequence is CASSLPGLGGEKLFF. The CDR3 DNA reads TGTGCCAGCAGTTTGCCCGGCCTAGGAGGAGAAAAACTGTTTTTT.

Comment on this clone: The sample carries other DNA sequences with the same CDR3. V is TRBV18 and J is TRBJ2-2, with D perhaps TRBD1 or TRBD2 (5 bases each). V dropped 1 base and J dropped 5 bases, with 8 bases sitting between them. CDR3 length equals 14 residues. Germline assignment: CDR1 KGHSH and CDR2 LQKENI. The CDR3 reads CASSPRGGTGELFF. The CDR3 nucleotides are TGTGCCAGCTCACCACGTGGGGGTACCGGGGAGCTGTTTTTT.

V usage is TRBV5-6 and J usage is TRBJ1-2; TRBD1 is a possible D gene (6 bases). Germline V gives CDR1 SGHDT, CDR2 YYEEEE. V was clipped by 4 bases and J by 0 bases, with 13 bases between them. This CDR3 has 15 residues. As DNA, the CDR3 is TGTGCCAGCAGCGAGCAGGGGTGGGCTAACTATGGCTACACCTTC. Encoded protein: CASSEQGWANYGYTF. The whole variable domain, remainder taken from reference TRBV5-6 and TRBJ1-2, is DAGVTQSPTHLIKTRGQQVTLRCSPKSGHDTVSWYQQALGQGPQFIFQYYEEEERQRGNFPDRFSGHQFPNYSSELNVNALLLGDSALYLCASSEQGWANYGYTFGSGTRLTVV.

The rearrangement links TRBV7-3 to TRBJ1-1; D call uncertain. V was clipped by 0 bases and J by 0 bases, with 5 bases between them. CDR3 length: 14 amino acids. The germline CDR1 and CDR2 sequences are SGHTA and FQGTGA. The CDR3 coding sequence is TGTGCCAGCAGCTTAACAGGGATGAACACTGAAGCTTTCTTT. It yields the protein CASSLTGMNTEAFF. Filled out from reference TRBV7-3 and TRBJ1-1, the complete variable domain reads GAGVSQTPSNKVTEKGKYVELRCDPISGHTALYWYRQSLGQGPEFLIYFQGTGAADDSGLPNDRFFAVRPEGSVSTLKIQRTERGDSAVYLCASSLTGMNTEAFFGQGTRLTVV.